This T cell receptor (beta chain) originates from a study of OX40 agonist ivuxolimab in advanced cancers. The CDR3 is made up of 13 amino acids. Trimming pared 5 bases from V and 9 bases from J, leaving 14 bases between. Germline lookup yields CDR1 SNHLY and CDR2 FYNNEI. Sequenced by immunoSEQ multiplex PCR; TCRdb stores in-frame clones only, minus some. Here the sample spans roughly 67,000 clones, roughly 82% being singletons. Study-level results: More expanded clones were seen, on average, in CD8+ T cells than in CD4+.

This clone was counted a single time. Its antigen is unknown. The chain employs TRBV2 and TRBJ2-1; D unresolved. This clonotype was sampled from an adult with an advanced solid tumor such as melanoma, head and neck, liver or kidney cancer. The specimen comprised CD4+ or CD8+ T cells sorted from blood, sampled in a trial of the OX40 agonist ivuxolimab. CDR3 residues: CASSRVERGEQFF. CDR3 bases: TGTGCCAGCAGTAGGGTCGAGCGCGGTGAGCAGTTCTTC.